The clone carrying this T cell receptor beta chain showed up just a few times. The data were taken from a study of shared clonotypes between healthy human individuals. Produced via immunoSEQ multiplex PCR; TCRdb's table is partial and in-frame only. The sample has around 1,900,000 clones, 85% to 95% seen once; the top ten hold 1.5% to 2%. CD45RO-negative, CCR7-selected cells formed the naive CD8 fraction, which excluded terminally differentiated effector memory CD45RA+ cells. This TCR came from a man younger than 35 in good health. Some clones in this sample may be carry-over from other donors' samples. The material sequenced was naive CD8+ T cells from PBMCs.

The CDR3 sequence: CASRVRNSNQPQHF. The CDR3 nucleotides read TGTGCCAGCCGGGTACGCAATAGCAATCAGCCCCAGCATTTT. The chain joins TRBV6-1 to TRBJ1-5; D remains ambiguous. The CDR3 extends over 14 amino acids. From germline, CDR1 is MNHNS and CDR2 SASEGT. The V gene lost 8 bases and the J gene lost 0 bases, with 11 bases spanning the gap.